This T cell receptor (beta chain) was captured in a study of blood T cells in healthy people across ages. The germline gives CDR1 SGHTA, CDR2 FQGTGA. The CDR3 is 13 residues long. Study findings and constraints: Per million T cells, TCR beta diversity dropped roughly linearly as age increased. Changes in expanded clonotypes were possibly confounded, as the CMV status of donors was unknown.

This clonotype was seen more than once but under ten times. The antigen is not known. A read error may explain this, as a much larger clone is one base away. A sample-barcoded 5' primer and a J-beta primer mix were used in a second PCR of roughly 6 to 11 cycles. TCRdb fed the 5' RACE reads into MiXCR, producing one record per CDR3 protein. The profile shows 650,000 to 1,000,000 distinct CDR3 sequences, around 50% of them singletons. The sequence was obtained from a man older than 75 in good health. Material for sequencing was blood. The chain has TRBV7-3 and TRBJ2-5; tentative D call: TRBD1 (6 bases). In nucleotides, the CDR3 is TGTGCCGGCAGCTTCGGACAGCGGGAGACCCAGTACTTC. It translates to CAGSFGQRETQYF.